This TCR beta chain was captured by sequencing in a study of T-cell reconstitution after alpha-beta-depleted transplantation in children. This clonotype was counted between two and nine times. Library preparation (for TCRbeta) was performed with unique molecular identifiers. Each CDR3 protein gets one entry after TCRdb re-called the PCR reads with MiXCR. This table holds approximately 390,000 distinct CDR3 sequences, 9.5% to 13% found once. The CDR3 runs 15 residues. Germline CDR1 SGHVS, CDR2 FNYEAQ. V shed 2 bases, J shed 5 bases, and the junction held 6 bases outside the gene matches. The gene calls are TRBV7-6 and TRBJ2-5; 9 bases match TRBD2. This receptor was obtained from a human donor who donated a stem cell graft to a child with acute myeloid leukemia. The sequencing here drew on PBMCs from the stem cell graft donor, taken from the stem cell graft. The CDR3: CASSLSSGTGETQYF. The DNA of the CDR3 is TGTGCCAGCAGCTTATCTAGCGGGACGGGGGAGACCCAGTACTTC.